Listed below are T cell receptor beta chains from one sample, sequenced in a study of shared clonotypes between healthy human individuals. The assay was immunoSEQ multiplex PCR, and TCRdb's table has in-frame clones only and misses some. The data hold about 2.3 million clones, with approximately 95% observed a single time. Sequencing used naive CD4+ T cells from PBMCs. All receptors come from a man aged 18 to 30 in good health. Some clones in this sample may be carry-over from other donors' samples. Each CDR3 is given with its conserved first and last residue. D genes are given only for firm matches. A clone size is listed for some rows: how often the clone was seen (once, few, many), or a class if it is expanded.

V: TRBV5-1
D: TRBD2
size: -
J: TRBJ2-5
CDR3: CASSSGTSGRKETQYF
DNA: TGCGCCAGCAGCTCCGGGACTAGCGGGAGGAAAGAGACCCAGTACTTC

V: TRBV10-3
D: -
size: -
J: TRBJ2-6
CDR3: CAISQSGANVLTF
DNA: TGTGCCATCAGTCAGTCTGGGGCCAACGTCCTGACTTTC

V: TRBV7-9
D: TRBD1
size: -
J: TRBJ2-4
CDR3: CASSVGTGSAKNIQYF
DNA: TGTGCCAGCAGTGTGGGGACAGGGAGTGCCAAAAACATTCAGTACTTC

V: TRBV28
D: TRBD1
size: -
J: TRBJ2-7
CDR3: CASSTTGGPLTYF
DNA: TGTGCCAGCAGTACCACAGGGGGCCCCCTGACGTACTTC

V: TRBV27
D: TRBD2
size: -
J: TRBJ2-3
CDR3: CASRLAGGADTQYF
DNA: TGTGCCAGCAGATTAGCGGGAGGTGCAGATACGCAGTATTTT

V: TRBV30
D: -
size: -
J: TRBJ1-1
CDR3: CASRTILGTEAFF
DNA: TGTGCCTCCCGGACGATTTTGGGCACTGAAGCTTTCTTT

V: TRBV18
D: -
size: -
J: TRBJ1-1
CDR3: CASSQIGGMNTEAFF
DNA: TGTGCCAGCTCCCAAATTGGGGGTATGAACACTGAAGCTTTCTTT

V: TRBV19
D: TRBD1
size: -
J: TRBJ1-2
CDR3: CASSISRGNGYTF
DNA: TGTGCCAGTAGTATTTCCAGGGGGAATGGCTACACCTTC

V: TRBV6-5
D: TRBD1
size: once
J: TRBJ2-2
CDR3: CASSWGQGFGELFF
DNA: TGTGCCAGCAGTTGGGGACAGGGATTCGGGGAGCTGTTTTTT

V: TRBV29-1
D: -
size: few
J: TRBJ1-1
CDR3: CTSRYMNTEAFF
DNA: TGCACCTCGCGGTACATGAACACTGAAGCTTTCTTT

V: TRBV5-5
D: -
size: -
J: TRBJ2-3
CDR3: CASRASLHTDTQYF
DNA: TGTGCCAGCAGAGCATCACTCCACACAGATACGCAGTATTTT

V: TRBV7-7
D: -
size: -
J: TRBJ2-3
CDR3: CASSLDYNTDTQYF
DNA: TGTGCCAGCAGCTTAGACTACAACACAGATACGCAGTATTTT

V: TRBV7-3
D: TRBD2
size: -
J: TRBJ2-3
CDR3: CASSLSGGPTDTQYF
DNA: TGTGCCAGCAGCTTAAGCGGGGGACCCACAGATACGCAGTATTTT

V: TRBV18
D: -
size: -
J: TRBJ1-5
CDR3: CASSPSGGLINQPQHF
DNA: TGTGCCAGCTCCCCATCTGGGGGGCTGATCAATCAGCCCCAGCATTTT

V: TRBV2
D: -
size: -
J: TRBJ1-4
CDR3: CASRGTNEKLFF
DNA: TGTGCCAGCAGGGGAACTAATGAAAAACTGTTTTTT

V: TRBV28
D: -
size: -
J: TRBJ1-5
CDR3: CASSLSGLSNQPQHF
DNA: TGTGCCAGCAGTTTATCAGGGTTGAGCAATCAGCCCCAGCATTTT

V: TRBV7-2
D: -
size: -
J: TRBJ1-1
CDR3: CASSLLGLGGTTEAFF
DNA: TGTGCCAGCAGCTTATTGGGTTTGGGAGGGACCACTGAAGCTTTCTTT

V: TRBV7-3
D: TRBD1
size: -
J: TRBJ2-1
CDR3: CASSVDRGHEQFF
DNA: TGTGCCAGCAGCGTGGACAGGGGTCATGAGCAGTTCTTC

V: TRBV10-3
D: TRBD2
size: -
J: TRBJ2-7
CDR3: CAIRASGSDEQYF
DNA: TGTGCCATCCGGGCTAGCGGGAGCGACGAGCAGTACTTC

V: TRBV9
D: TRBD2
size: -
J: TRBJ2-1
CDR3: CASSVAVVAGGGNEQFF
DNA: TGTGCCAGCAGCGTGGCGGTGGTAGCGGGAGGGGGTAATGAGCAGTTCTTC

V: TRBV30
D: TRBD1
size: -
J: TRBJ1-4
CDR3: CAWSQNRGGDEKLFF
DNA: TGTGCCTGGAGTCAGAACAGGGGCGGAGATGAAAAACTGTTTTTT

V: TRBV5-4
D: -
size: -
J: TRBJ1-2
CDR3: CASSWGGDGYTF
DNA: TGTGCCAGCAGCTGGGGGGGCGACGGCTACACCTTC

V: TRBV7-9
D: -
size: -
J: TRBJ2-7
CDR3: CASSLGIGSPYEQYF
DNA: TGTGCCAGCAGCTTAGGAATAGGGAGCCCCTACGAGCAGTACTTC

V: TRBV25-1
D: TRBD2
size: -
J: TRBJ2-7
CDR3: CASSLSGSSSEQYF
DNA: TGTGCCAGCAGTCTGAGCGGGAGCAGTAGCGAGCAGTACTTC

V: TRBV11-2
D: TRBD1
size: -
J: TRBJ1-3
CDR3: CASSLRDRLGNTIYF
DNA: TGTGCCAGCAGCTTACGGGACAGGCTTGGAAACACCATATATTTT

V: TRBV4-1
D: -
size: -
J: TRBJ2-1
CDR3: CASSPIFRSGSSYNEQFF
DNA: TGCGCCAGCAGCCCAATCTTCCGGAGCGGAAGCTCCTACAATGAGCAGTTCTTC

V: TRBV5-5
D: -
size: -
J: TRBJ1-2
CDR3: CASSLGQLPLKSNYGYTF
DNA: TGTGCCAGCAGCTTGGGACAGTTACCACTCAAATCTAACTATGGCTACACCTTC

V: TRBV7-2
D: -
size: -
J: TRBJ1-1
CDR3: CASSPLLNTEAFF
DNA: TGTGCCAGCAGCCCCCTCCTGAACACTGAAGCTTTCTTT

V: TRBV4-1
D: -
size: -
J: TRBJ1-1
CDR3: CASSRNLGRSNTEAFF
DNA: TGCGCCAGCAGCCGTAACCTGGGACGGTCGAACACTGAAGCTTTCTTT

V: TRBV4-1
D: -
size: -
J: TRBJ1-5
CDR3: CASSQDIRGGNQPQHF
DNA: TGCGCCAGCAGCCAAGATATAAGGGGCGGGAATCAGCCCCAGCATTTT

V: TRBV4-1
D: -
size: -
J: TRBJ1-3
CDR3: CASSQQEYSGNTIYF
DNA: TGCGCCAGCAGCCAACAGGAATACTCTGGAAACACCATATATTTT

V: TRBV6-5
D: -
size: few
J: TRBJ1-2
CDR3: CASSQEGRGGYTF
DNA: TGTGCCAGCAGCCAGGAGGGGAGAGGAGGCTACACCTTC

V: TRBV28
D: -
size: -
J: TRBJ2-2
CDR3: CASSSGYTGELFF
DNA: TGTGCCAGCAGTAGCGGATACACCGGGGAGCTGTTTTTT

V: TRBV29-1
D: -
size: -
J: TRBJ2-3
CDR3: CSVAQGFSTDTQYF
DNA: TGCAGCGTTGCCCAGGGTTTTAGCACAGATACGCAGTATTTT

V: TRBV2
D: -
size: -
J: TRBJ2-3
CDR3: CASSLETLITDTQYF
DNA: TGTGCCAGCAGCCTGGAGACCTTAATCACAGATACGCAGTATTTT

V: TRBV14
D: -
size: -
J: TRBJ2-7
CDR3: CASSQVQGREQYF
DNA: TGTGCCAGCAGCCAAGTGCAAGGCCGCGAGCAGTACTTC

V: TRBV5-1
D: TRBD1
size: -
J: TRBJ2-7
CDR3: CASSLAGRGKSYEQYF
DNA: TGCGCCAGCAGCTTGGCCGGCAGGGGGAAATCCTACGAGCAGTACTTC

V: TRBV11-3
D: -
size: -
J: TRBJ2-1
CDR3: CASSVAGGFSYNEQFF
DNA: TGTGCCAGCAGCGTGGCGGGCGGGTTCTCCTACAATGAGCAGTTCTTC

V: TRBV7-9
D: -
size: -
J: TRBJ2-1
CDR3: CASSSPLLRGEQFF
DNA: TGTGCCAGCAGCTCCCCCCTCTTGAGGGGTGAGCAGTTCTTC

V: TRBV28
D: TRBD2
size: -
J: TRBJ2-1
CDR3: CASSGGRGEAREGSSYNEQFF
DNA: TGTGCCAGCAGCGGGGGCCGAGGGGAGGCGCGGGAGGGTAGCTCCTACAATGAGCAGTTCTTC

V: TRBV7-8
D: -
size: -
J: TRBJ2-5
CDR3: CASNLAQGQETQYF
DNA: TGTGCCAGCAACCTTGCGCAGGGGCAAGAGACCCAGTACTTC

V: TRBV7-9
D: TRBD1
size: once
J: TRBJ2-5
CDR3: CASSQTGLGETQYF
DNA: TGTGCCAGCAGCCAGACAGGGTTGGGGGAGACCCAGTACTTC

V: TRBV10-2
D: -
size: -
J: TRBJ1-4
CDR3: CASMPAGPTNEKLFF
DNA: TGCGCCAGCATGCCAGCAGGGCCCACTAATGAAAAACTGTTTTTT

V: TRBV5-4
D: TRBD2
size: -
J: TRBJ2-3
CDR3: CASSEGLAGGGRYTDTQYF
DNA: TGTGCCAGCAGCGAGGGACTAGCGGGAGGGGGACGATACACAGATACGCAGTATTTT

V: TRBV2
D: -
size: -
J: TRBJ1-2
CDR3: CASCYTLGYTF
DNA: TGTGCCAGCTGTTACACCCTTGGCTACACCTTC

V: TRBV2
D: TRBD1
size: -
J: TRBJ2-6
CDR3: CASSRTGGAGANVLTF
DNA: TGTGCCAGCAGTCGGACAGGGGGCGCTGGGGCCAACGTCCTGACTTTC

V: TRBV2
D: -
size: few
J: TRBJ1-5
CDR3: CASSEEGGGQPQHF
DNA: TGTGCCAGCAGTGAGGAGGGGGGAGGACAGCCCCAGCATTTT

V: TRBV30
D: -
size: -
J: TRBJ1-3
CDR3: CAWIRQDSGNTIYF
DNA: TGTGCCTGGATCCGACAGGACTCTGGAAACACCATATATTTT

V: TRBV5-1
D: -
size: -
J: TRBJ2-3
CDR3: CASSLVSDTQYF
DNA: TGCGCCAGCAGCTTGGTCTCAGATACGCAGTATTTT

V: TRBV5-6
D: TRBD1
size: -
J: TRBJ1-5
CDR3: CASSLSLTAGGDSNQPQHF
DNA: TGTGCCAGCAGCTTATCTTTGACGGCAGGGGGGGATAGCAATCAGCCCCAGCATTTT

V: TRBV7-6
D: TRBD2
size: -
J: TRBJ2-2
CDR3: CASSLCPIREAGNTGELFF
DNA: TGTGCCAGCAGCTTATGCCCGATTCGGGAGGCTGGGAACACCGGGGAGCTGTTTTTT

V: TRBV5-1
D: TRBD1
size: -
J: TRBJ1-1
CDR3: CASSLEDRAEAFF
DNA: TGCGCCAGCAGCTTAGAGGACAGGGCTGAAGCTTTCTTT

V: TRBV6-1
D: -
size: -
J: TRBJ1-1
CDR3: CASSATRKTGTEAFF
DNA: TGTGCCAGCAGTGCCACGAGGAAGACGGGCACTGAAGCTTTCTTT

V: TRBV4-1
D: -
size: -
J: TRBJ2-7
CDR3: CASSGPGRYEQYF
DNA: TGCGCCAGCAGCGGGCCAGGGCGGTACGAGCAGTACTTC

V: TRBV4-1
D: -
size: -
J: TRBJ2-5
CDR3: CASSQPRTGSRETQYF
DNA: TGCGCCAGCAGCCAACCGAGGACGGGCAGTAGGGAGACCCAGTACTTC